Each of the 13 T cell receptor beta chains below was sequenced from the same sample in a study of technical replicates of blood from a handful of donors. TCRdb keeps only in-frame clones here, not all; method: immunoSEQ multiplex PCR. The table lists more than 65,000 clones, approximately 96% of them singletons, with roughly 0.4% in the top ten. Sequenced sample: T cells isolated from PBMCs. The receptors originated from a human donor in good health.

The chain joins TRBV13 to TRBJ1-1, with D perhaps matching TRBD1 (5 bases). Trimming cost V 5 bases and J 1 base, with 11 bases left between them. This CDR3 contains 14 residues. Germline CDR1 is PRHDT and CDR2 is FYEKMQ (reference sequence). CDR3 DNA sequence: TGTGCCAGCAGCCAGGGTGGCGGGAACACTGAAGCTTTCTTT. This translates into CASSQGGGNTEAFF.

V and J are TRBV7-9 and TRBJ1-4; a possible D gene is TRBD1 (6 bases). This CDR3 spans 14 amino acids. V dropped 5 bases and J dropped 5 bases, with 12 bases sitting between them. CDR1 is SEHNR and CDR2 is FQNEAQ in the germline V gene (reference sequence). The CDR3 reads CASSQDSLNEKLFF. The CDR3 bases are TGTGCCAGCAGCCAGGACAGCTTAAATGAAAAACTGTTTTTT.

This clone was seen just once. The genes are TRBV19 and TRBJ1-5; 10 nucleotides align to TRBD1. With V trimmed by 4 bases and J by 7 bases, 4 bases remained unmatched. This CDR3 spans 14 amino acids. Germline V CDR1 and CDR2: LNHDA, SQIVND (reference sequence). The CDR3 sequence is CASSRGDRGQPQHF. Written as DNA, the CDR3 is TGTGCCAGTAGTAGGGGGGACAGGGGCCAGCCCCAGCATTTT.

This chain connects TRBV19 to TRBJ1-3, with a weak D call TRBD1 (5 bases). V was pared by 4 bases and J by 2 bases, with 6 bases between. There are 13 residues in the CDR3. Germline CDR1 is LNHDA and CDR2 is SQIVND (reference sequence). The CDR3: CASSTGTGNTIYF. In DNA, the CDR3 is TGTGCCAGTAGTACAGGGACTGGAAACACCATATATTTT.

The chain is built from TRBV29-1 and TRBJ2-5; D remains ambiguous. In germline, CDR1 is SQVTM, CDR2 ANQGSEA. CDR3 length: 10 amino acids. V lost 4 bases and J 3 bases, leaving 3 bases between the germline ends. CDR3 protein: CSVAKETQYF. CDR3 DNA sequence: TGCAGCGTTGCCAAAGAGACCCAGTACTTC.

This clone is a singleton in its sample. This chain connects TRBV28 to TRBJ2-1; D is unclear. Germline assignment: CDR1 MDHEN and CDR2 SYDVKM. Trimming left V 7 bases short and J 4 bases short, with 5 bases between. The CDR3 extends over 11 amino acids. This CDR3 is CASKEYNEQFF. The CDR3 nucleotides read TGTGCCAGCAAAGAGTACAATGAGCAGTTCTTC.

The chain is built from TRBV5-6 and TRBJ1-2, with TRBD1 identical over 9 bases. The ends lost 3 bases at V and 1 base at J; junction bases unmatched: 4. Germline V gene data show CDR1 as SGHDT and CDR2 as YYEEEE. The CDR3 contains 15 residues. CDR3 bases: TGTGCCAGCAGCTACTGGGACAGGGATAACTATGGCTACACCTTC. It encodes CASSYWDRDNYGYTF. The complete variable domain, with remaining parts taken from reference TRBV5-6 and TRBJ1-2, reads DAGVTQSPTHLIKTRGQQVTLRCSPKSGHDTVSWYQQALGQGPQFIFQYYEEEERQRGNFPDRFSGHQFPNYSSELNVNALLLGDSALYLCASSYWDRDNYGYTFGSGTRLTVV.

The genes are TRBV4-2 and TRBJ1-2, with unresolved D. V was cut by 1 base and J by 9 bases, with 24 bases left in between. Germline V gives CDR1 LGHNA, CDR2 YNFKEQ. The CDR3 runs to 17 residues. This chain's CDR3 is CASSQGGWSEGLDRYTF. The CDR3 nucleotides read TGTGCCAGCAGCCAAGGTGGTTGGTCGGAGGGTCTGGATCGCTACACCTTC.

The rearrangement links TRBV4-3 to TRBJ2-3; D perhaps matches TRBD2 (5 bases). CDR1 and CDR2 from the germline V gene are LGHNA and YSLEER. Trimming stripped 1 base from V and 7 bases from J, with 18 bases between. The CDR3 loop spans 16 amino acids. CDR3 bases: TGCGCCAGCAGCCAAGCCCCGGCGGAGAGGGTAAATACGCAGTATTTT. This codes for CASSQAPAERVNTQYF.

This clone was recorded once. The genes are TRBV4-1 and TRBJ2-4; the match to TRBD2 covers 12 bases. The CDR3 has 18 residues. The J segment lost 8 bases and the V segment lost 4 bases, leaving 15 bases of the junction unmatched. In germline, CDR1 is MGHRA, CDR2 YSYEKL. As DNA, the CDR3 is TGCGCCAGCAGCCCCTCGAAGACTAGCGGGAGAGGAGCATACATTCAGTACTTC. Encoded protein: CASSPSKTSGRGAYIQYF.

The genes are TRBV19 and TRBJ1-1; D gene unclear. CDR1 LNHDA and CDR2 SQIVND come from the germline V gene (reference sequence). Trimming took off 5 bases at V and 11 bases at J, with 15 bases between the two ends. CDR3 length: 12 residues. CDR3 region: CASSGERWWAFF. As DNA, the CDR3 is TGTGCCAGTAGTGGGGAGCGTTGGTGGGCTTTCTTT. The complete variable domain, with remaining parts taken from reference TRBV19 and TRBJ1-1, reads DGGITQSPKYLFRKEGQNVTLSCEQNLNHDAMYWYRQDPGQGLRLIYYSQIVNDFQKGDIAEGYSVSREKKESFPLTVTSAQKNPTAFYLCASSGERWWAFFGQGTRLTVV.

The chain has TRBV28 and TRBJ2-5; maybe TRBD1 (6 bases). The CDR3 is 14 residues long. The V end was cut by 6 bases, the J end by 6 bases, with 17 bases between. Looked up from germline, CDR1 is MDHEN and CDR2 is SYDVKM. CDR3 region: CASSGTTPGKTQYF. CDR3 nucleotide sequence: TGTGCCAGCAGCGGGACAACCCCTGGGAAGACCCAGTACTTC. Full variable domain (missing parts from reference TRBV28 and TRBJ2-5): DVKVTQSSRYLVKRTGEKVFLECVQDMDHENMFWYRQDPGLGLRLIYFSYDVKMKEKGDIPEGYSVSREKKERFSLILESASTNQTSMYLCASSGTTPGKTQYFGPGTRLLVL.

The CDR3 reads CASSLATSGSSYNEQFF. In DNA, the CDR3 is TGTGCCAGCAGCTTGGCCACTAGCGGGAGCTCCTACAATGAGCAGTTCTTC. The chain links TRBV5-4 to TRBJ2-1; the match to TRBD2 covers 11 bases. The CDR3 is 17 residues long. Germline V gene data show CDR1 as SGHNT and CDR2 as YYREEE (reference sequence). V lost 0 bases to trimming and J lost 0 bases; unmatched junction nucleotides: 2.